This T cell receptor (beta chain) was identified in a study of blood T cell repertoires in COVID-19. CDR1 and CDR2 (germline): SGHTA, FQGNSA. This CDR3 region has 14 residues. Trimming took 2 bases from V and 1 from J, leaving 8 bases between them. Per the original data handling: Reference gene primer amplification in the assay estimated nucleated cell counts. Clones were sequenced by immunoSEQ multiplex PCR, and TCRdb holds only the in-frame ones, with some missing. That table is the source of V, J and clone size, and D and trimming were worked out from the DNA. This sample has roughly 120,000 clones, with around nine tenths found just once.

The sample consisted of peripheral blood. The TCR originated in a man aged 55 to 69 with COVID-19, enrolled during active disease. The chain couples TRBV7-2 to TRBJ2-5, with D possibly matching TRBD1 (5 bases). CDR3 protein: CASSLMTAQETQYF. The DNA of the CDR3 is TGTGCCAGCAGCTTAATGACAGCCCAAGAGACCCAGTACTTC.